Listed below are T cell receptor beta chains from one sample, sequenced in a study of blood T cell repertoires in COVID-19. Produced via immunoSEQ multiplex PCR; TCRdb's table is partial and in-frame only. Of hundreds of thousands of clones listed, approximately 82% were seen once; the top ten hold 1.9%. The sequenced sample was peripheral blood. The origin of the receptors is an elderly woman with acute or convalescent COVID-19. Both conserved end residues are part of each CDR3. D genes are given only for firm matches. For some rows the clone size is stated as once, few or many, or as a class when expanded; others skip it.

J gene: TRBJ2-7
D gene: NA
V gene: TRBV28
clone size: NA
CDR3 DNA: TGTGCCAGCAGTTTAAGGACAGTCTACGAGCAGTACTTC
CDR3 protein: CASSLRTVYEQYF

J gene: TRBJ2-5
D gene: TRBD1
V gene: TRBV28
clone size: NA
CDR3 DNA: TGTGCCAGCAGGACAGGGGGAGAGACCCAGTACTTC
CDR3 protein: CASRTGGETQYF

J gene: TRBJ2-3
D gene: TRBD2
V gene: TRBV7-2
clone size: NA
CDR3 DNA: TGTGCCAGCAGCTCGACGGGACTACCCACAGATACGCAGTATTTT
CDR3 protein: CASSSTGLPTDTQYF

J gene: TRBJ2-1
D gene: TRBD1
V gene: TRBV7-3
clone size: NA
CDR3 DNA: TGTGCCAGCAGCCAACGACACTTCGGCTCAGACAGGGCGTCCTACAATGAGCAGTTCTTC
CDR3 protein: CASSQRHFGSDRASYNEQFF

J gene: TRBJ2-5
D gene: TRBD1
V gene: TRBV7-9
clone size: NA
CDR3 DNA: TGTGCCAGCAGCCCGACAGGGGGCTACGAAGAGACCCAGTACTTC
CDR3 protein: CASSPTGGYEETQYF

J gene: TRBJ1-3
D gene: TRBD1
V gene: TRBV18
clone size: NA
CDR3 DNA: TGTGCCAGCTCACCCGTCCAGGGGGCGAAAACTTCTGGAAACACCATATATTTT
CDR3 protein: CASSPVQGAKTSGNTIYF

J gene: TRBJ2-7
D gene: NA
V gene: TRBV3-1/TRBV3-2
clone size: few
CDR3 DNA: TGTGCCAGCAGCCAAGACGTTCGCGGGACCTACGAGCAGTACTTC
CDR3 protein: CASSQDVRGTYEQYF

J gene: TRBJ2-7
D gene: NA
V gene: TRBV2
clone size: NA
CDR3 DNA: TGTGCCAGCAACCGGGAGAGGTCCTACGAGCAGTACTTC
CDR3 protein: CASNRERSYEQYF

J gene: TRBJ2-2
D gene: NA
V gene: TRBV4-2
clone size: NA
CDR3 DNA: TGTGCCAGCAGCCAAGATCTAGCTAGACCCGGGGAGCTGTTTTTT
CDR3 protein: CASSQDLARPGELFF

J gene: TRBJ2-4
D gene: NA
V gene: TRBV3-1/TRBV3-2
clone size: NA
CDR3 DNA: TGTGCCAGCAAACTAGCTGCCAAAAACATTCAGTACTTC
CDR3 protein: CASKLAAKNIQYF

J gene: TRBJ2-2
D gene: TRBD2
V gene: TRBV5-1
clone size: NA
CDR3 DNA: TGCGCCAGCAGCTTGGTCCCTAGCGGGGCGAACACCGGGGAGCTGTTTTTT
CDR3 protein: CASSLVPSGANTGELFF

J gene: TRBJ1-5
D gene: TRBD1
V gene: TRBV6-1
clone size: once
CDR3 DNA: TGTGCCAGCAGTGGAAGAGGACAGGGGGCGACGTCTAGCAATCAGCCCCAGCATTTT
CDR3 protein: CASSGRGQGATSSNQPQHF

J gene: TRBJ2-1
D gene: TRBD1
V gene: TRBV24-1
clone size: NA
CDR3 DNA: TGTGCCACCAGTGAAAACCGGGACAGGAGAAATGAGCAGTTCTTC
CDR3 protein: CATSENRDRRNEQFF

J gene: TRBJ2-1
D gene: TRBD1
V gene: TRBV4-1
clone size: NA
CDR3 DNA: TGCGCCAGCAGCCAAGCGGCCAGGGGGCCGTTAGACAATGAGCAGTTCTTC
CDR3 protein: CASSQAARGPLDNEQFF

J gene: TRBJ1-1
D gene: NA
V gene: TRBV6-2/TRBV6-3
clone size: NA
CDR3 DNA: TGTGCCAGCAGTTACCGCAGATCTGAAGCTTTCTTT
CDR3 protein: CASSYRRSEAFF

J gene: TRBJ1-6
D gene: NA
V gene: TRBV5-4
clone size: NA
CDR3 DNA: TGTGCCAGCAGCTTGCGGGGGGCAAGGTCACCCCTCCACTTT
CDR3 protein: CASSLRGARSPLHF

J gene: TRBJ1-2
D gene: NA
V gene: TRBV19
clone size: NA
CDR3 DNA: TGTGCCAGTAGTATCGGGCGGGACGGCGGGGGCTACACCTTC
CDR3 protein: CASSIGRDGGGYTF

J gene: TRBJ1-2
D gene: TRBD1
V gene: TRBV6-2/TRBV6-3
clone size: NA
CDR3 DNA: TGTGCCAGCAGTTACTCGACAGGGGGCGCTGGCTATGGCTACACCTTC
CDR3 protein: CASSYSTGGAGYGYTF

J gene: TRBJ1-1
D gene: TRBD1
V gene: TRBV7-9
clone size: once
CDR3 DNA: TGTGCCAGCAGCCGAACCTACAGGGGCACTGAAGCTTTCTTT
CDR3 protein: CASSRTYRGTEAFF

J gene: TRBJ2-2
D gene: TRBD2
V gene: TRBV11-2
clone size: NA
CDR3 DNA: TGTGCCAGCAGTCGTAGCGGGGGGACGACCGGGGAGCTGTTTTTT
CDR3 protein: CASSRSGGTTGELFF

J gene: TRBJ1-6
D gene: NA
V gene: TRBV19
clone size: NA
CDR3 DNA: TGTGCCAGTAGTATATCGGATAATTCACCCCTCCACTTT
CDR3 protein: CASSISDNSPLHF

J gene: TRBJ2-3
D gene: TRBD2
V gene: TRBV7-2
clone size: NA
CDR3 DNA: TGTGCCAGCAGATCCTTTGCGGGGGGCCGCACAGATACGCAGTATTTT
CDR3 protein: CASRSFAGGRTDTQYF

J gene: TRBJ1-1
D gene: NA
V gene: TRBV7-9
clone size: NA
CDR3 DNA: TGTGCCAGCAGCCTCCCGCCGGGCACTGAAGCTTTCTTT
CDR3 protein: CASSLPPGTEAFF

J gene: TRBJ2-5
D gene: NA
V gene: TRBV7-9
clone size: once
CDR3 DNA: TGTGCCAGCAGCTTAATGTCAGGTGATGAGACCCAGTACTTC
CDR3 protein: CASSLMSGDETQYF

J gene: TRBJ2-5
D gene: TRBD1
V gene: TRBV6-5
clone size: NA
CDR3 DNA: TGTGCCAGCAGCCACGACAGGGTCTGGCAGGAGACCCAGTACTTC
CDR3 protein: CASSHDRVWQETQYF

J gene: TRBJ2-2
D gene: TRBD2
V gene: TRBV6-6
clone size: NA
CDR3 DNA: TGTGCCAGCAGTACTACTAGCGGGGACACCGGGGAGCTGTTTTTT
CDR3 protein: CASSTTSGDTGELFF

J gene: TRBJ1-1
D gene: NA
V gene: TRBV4-3
clone size: NA
CDR3 DNA: TGCGCCAGCAGCCAAGATTTCCGGGGGACTGAAGCTTTCTTT
CDR3 protein: CASSQDFRGTEAFF

J gene: TRBJ1-4
D gene: TRBD1
V gene: TRBV2
clone size: once
CDR3 DNA: TGTGCCAGCAGAGCGACAGGGGCCCCGCGTGAAAAACTGTTTTTT
CDR3 protein: CASRATGAPREKLFF

J gene: TRBJ1-5
D gene: TRBD1
V gene: TRBV19
clone size: NA
CDR3 DNA: TGTGCCAGTAGTAAGGACAGGGTGAGTCAGCCCCAGCATTTT
CDR3 protein: CASSKDRVSQPQHF

J gene: TRBJ1-2
D gene: NA
V gene: TRBV4-1
clone size: NA
CDR3 DNA: TGCGCCAGCAGCCAAGCTAATTCTGGAGGCTATGGCTACACCTTC
CDR3 protein: CASSQANSGGYGYTF

J gene: TRBJ1-6
D gene: TRBD1
V gene: TRBV4-1
clone size: NA
CDR3 DNA: TGCGCCAGCGGAGGGGGCGCCTATAATTCACCCCTCCACTTT
CDR3 protein: CASGGGAYNSPLHF

J gene: TRBJ1-1
D gene: NA
V gene: TRBV3-1/TRBV3-2
clone size: NA
CDR3 DNA: TGTGCCAGCAGCCAAGGAGGGCGAGATTTGGCTTTCTTT
CDR3 protein: CASSQGGRDLAFF

J gene: TRBJ1-4
D gene: NA
V gene: TRBV6-5
clone size: NA
CDR3 DNA: TGTGCCAGCGGCAGGGGCGATGAAAAACTGTTTTTT
CDR3 protein: CASGRGDEKLFF

J gene: TRBJ2-4
D gene: TRBD1
V gene: TRBV5-6
clone size: once
CDR3 DNA: TGTGCCAGCAGCTTGAGACAGGGTCAGGTCTTGGGGTACTTC
CDR3 protein: CASSLRQGQVLGYF

J gene: TRBJ2-2
D gene: NA
V gene: TRBV9
clone size: NA
CDR3 DNA: TGTGCCAGCAGCGTAGCTTTGGCGGAGAACACCGGGGAGCTGTTTTTT
CDR3 protein: CASSVALAENTGELFF

J gene: TRBJ2-7
D gene: NA
V gene: TRBV18
clone size: few
CDR3 DNA: TGTGCCAGCTCCCCCAAACAGGGAAGTAGCTCCTACGAGCAGTACTTC
CDR3 protein: CASSPKQGSSSYEQYF

J gene: TRBJ2-1
D gene: TRBD2
V gene: TRBV9
clone size: once
CDR3 DNA: TGTGCCAGCAGCGCTAGCGGGGGGGCATCCAATGAGCAGTTCTTC
CDR3 protein: CASSASGGASNEQFF

J gene: TRBJ1-1
D gene: NA
V gene: TRBV2
clone size: NA
CDR3 DNA: TGTGCCAGCATACCACTAACAGGGAACACTGAAGCTTTCTTT
CDR3 protein: CASIPLTGNTEAFF